Each of the 22 T cell receptor beta chains below was sequenced from the same sample in a study of blood T cells in healthy people across ages. It was with a sample-barcoded 5' primer and a J-beta primer mix that a second PCR of roughly 7 to 12 cycles was run. TCRdb independently ran MiXCR on the 5' RACE reads; one entry per CDR3 protein. The sample holds over 1,200,000 distinct CDR3 sequences; around 55% are singletons and the top ten take about 6.7%. The source material was blood. Receptors originate from a young man in good health.

The chain employs TRBV29-1 and TRBJ1-1; 10 bases are a match to TRBD1. V was clipped by 5 bases and J by 1 base; unmatched bases: 7. CDR1 SQVTM and CDR2 ANQGSEA come from the germline V gene. There are 15 residues in the CDR3. DNA for the CDR3: TGCAGCGTTCCGGGACAGGGGATGGGGAACACTGAAGCTTTCTTT. Translating gives CSVPGQGMGNTEAFF.

The V call is TRBV24-1, the J call TRBJ1-4; 8 bases match TRBD1. The germline V gene has CDR1 KGHDR and CDR2 SFDVKD. The CDR3 spans 17 residues. V dropped 4 bases and J dropped 1; count of bases not matched to a gene: 7. CDR3 in amino acids: CATSELPDRETNEKLFF. The DNA of the CDR3 is TGTGCCACCAGTGAGCTTCCGGACAGGGAAACTAATGAAAAACTGTTTTTT.

The CDR3 region is CASSFGGPGEQFF. DNA for the CDR3: TGTGCCAGCAGTTTTGGGGGGCCAGGGGAGCAGTTCTTC. The chain couples TRBV28 to TRBJ2-1; D is perhaps TRBD1 or TRBD2 (6 bases each). This CDR3 is built from 13 residues. Trimming stripped 3 bases from V and 10 bases from J, with 13 bases between. The germline CDR1 and CDR2 sequences are MDHEN and SYDVKM. Based on the CDR3 plus reference TRBV28 and TRBJ2-1, the full variable domain is DVKVTQSSRYLVKRTGEKVFLECVQDMDHENMFWYRQDPGLGLRLIYFSYDVKMKEKGDIPEGYSVSREKKERFSLILESASTNQTSMYLCASSFGGPGEQFFGPGTRLTVL.

V gene TRBV20-1 combines with J gene TRBJ2-1; 7 positions match TRBD2. This CDR3 contains 15 residues. CDR1 is DFQATT, CDR2 SNEGSKA, per germline (reference sequence). V lost 5 bases to trimming and J lost 2 bases; unmatched junction nucleotides: 9. The CDR3 DNA sequence: TGCAGTGCTTCCCCGGCTAGCGGACCCTACAATGAGCAGTTCTTC. Translated: CSASPASGPYNEQFF.

This rearrangement joins TRBV2 to TRBJ1-1; D is unresolved. Trimming cost V 2 bases and J 0 bases, with 7 bases left between them. The V gene's germline CDR1 is SNHLY and CDR2 FYNNEI. The CDR3 loop spans 14 amino acids. The CDR3 region has the DNA TGTGCCAGCAGTGAATGGGTTCTGAACACTGAAGCTTTCTTT. Amino acids: CASSEWVLNTEAFF.

J is TRBJ2-3 and V is TRBV7-9; no clear D. Germline assignment: CDR1 SEHNR and CDR2 FQNEAQ (reference sequence). Between the trimmed V and J ends, which lost 1 base and 2 bases, there was a span of 7 bases. The CDR3 contains 14 residues. CDR3 region: CASSLVEVTDTQYF. DNA of the CDR3: TGTGCCAGCAGCTTAGTTGAGGTCACAGATACGCAGTATTTT.

This chain uses TRBV5-6 with TRBJ1-5, with 7 bases identical to TRBD1. Losses at the gene ends were 4 bases for V and 2 bases for J; bases not matched to a gene: 6. Germline-derived CDR1 and CDR2 are SGHDT and YYEEEE. The CDR3 loop spans 15 amino acids. CDR3 DNA sequence: TGTGCCAGCAGCGCCGGACAGGTAGGCAATCAGCCCCAGCATTTT. Amino acid sequence: CASSAGQVGNQPQHF.

The CDR3, as DNA: TGTGCTAGTGGTCCCGGCAGGGGCGCTTCTGGTAATGAGCAGTTCTTC. This encodes CASGPGRGASGNEQFF. The rearrangement joins TRBV12-5 to TRBJ2-1; D is possibly TRBD1 (6 bases). There are 16 residues in the CDR3. Looked up from germline, CDR1 is LGHNT and CDR2 is FRNRAP. V lost 5 bases, J lost 7 bases, and 21 bases lay in between.

The chain uses TRBV4-2 and TRBJ2-1, with D tentatively TRBD2 (6 bases). Trimming removed 3 bases at V and 7 bases at J, with 19 bases between. CDR1 is LGHNA, CDR2 YNFKEQ, per germline. The CDR3 loop spans 16 amino acids. The CDR3 region is CASSQKVGGPRNEQFF. The DNA of the CDR3 is TGTGCCAGCAGCCAGAAGGTGGGGGGTCCTCGGAATGAGCAGTTCTTC.

The chain has TRBV7-2 and TRBJ2-3, with D perhaps being TRBD1 or TRBD2 (5 bases each). The CDR3 consists of 16 residues. Trimming took 7 bases from V and 2 from J, leaving 19 bases between them. Germline V gene lookup returns CDR1 SGHTA and CDR2 FQGNSA. This CDR3 reads CASTQGLDGATDTQYF. As DNA, the CDR3 is TGTGCCAGCACCCAAGGGCTAGACGGGGCCACAGATACGCAGTATTTT.

The rearrangement links TRBV12-3 or TRBV12-4 to TRBJ2-3; D is undetermined. V was clipped by 3 bases and J by 4 bases, with 8 bases between them. The CDR3 has 13 residues. CDR3 in DNA: TGTGCCAGCAGTTTTCCCCCGGCAGATACGCAGTATTTT. This translates into CASSFPPADTQYF.

As to this clonotype: A much larger clone differs by one base, so this may be a read error. The chain combines TRBV5-1 with TRBJ2-1; D not resolved. The CDR3 extends over 13 amino acids. Per the germline V gene, CDR1 is SGHRS and CDR2 is YFSETQ. The CDR3 protein is CVSSVQVGHEQFF. CDR3 DNA sequence: TGCGTCAGCAGCGTTCAGGTTGGGCATGAGCAGTTCTTC.

The chain carries TRBV7-2 and TRBJ1-2, with D perhaps matching TRBD1 (6 bases). This CDR3 is built from 16 residues. V was clipped by 5 bases and J by 0 bases, with 16 bases between them. Per germline, CDR1 SGHTA and CDR2 FQGNSA. CDR3 nucleotide sequence: TGTGCCAGCAGCCCCCAGACAGGTCGAGCTAACTATGGCTACACCTTC. Translated, it gives CASSPQTGRANYGYTF.

The chain employs TRBV12-3 or TRBV12-4 and TRBJ1-5, with a tentative D call TRBD1 (5 bases). Trimming cost V 5 bases and J 5 bases, with 13 bases left between them. CDR3 length: 14 residues. The CDR3 nucleotides read TGTGCCAGCAGTCCCCCCCCAGGGTATCAGCCCCAGCATTTT. Protein product: CASSPPPGYQPQHF.

The chain links TRBV6-6 to TRBJ2-2, with TRBD1 matching 7 bases. V lost 6 bases and J lost 0; bases outside the gene matches: 4. Germline CDR1 is MNHNY and CDR2 is SVGAGI (reference sequence). The CDR3 consists of 15 residues. The CDR3 nucleotides are TGTGCCAGCAGGGGACAGAGCTCGAACACCGGGGAGCTGTTTTTT. This translates into CASRGQSSNTGELFF.

This rearrangement joins TRBV29-1 to TRBJ1-1; 8 positions agree with TRBD1. Germline CDR1 and CDR2: SQVTM and ANQGSEA. The length of the CDR3 is 16 residues. V lost 7 bases, J lost 0 bases, and 13 bases stayed unmatched. The CDR3 loop is CSGWGQDDYMNTEAFF. Here the CDR3 DNA reads TGCAGCGGTTGGGGACAGGACGACTACATGAACACTGAAGCTTTCTTT.

The sample holds a few counts of this clonotype. The rearrangement joins TRBV12-5 to TRBJ2-7; tentatively, D is TRBD2 (5 bases). V was clipped by 3 bases and J by 6 bases, with 9 bases between them. CDR1 and CDR2 from the germline V gene are LGHNT and FRNRAP. The CDR3 has 12 residues. DNA for the CDR3: TGTGCTAGTGGTTTCGAGGGTGGCGAGCAGTACTTC. Its translation is CASGFEGGEQYF.

V gene TRBV12-3 or TRBV12-4 combines with J gene TRBJ2-7; a possible D gene is TRBD2 (6 bases). V shed 5 bases and J shed 2 bases, with 13 bases lying between them. The CDR3 covers 14 residues. DNA of the CDR3: TGTGCCAGCAGTACGACTAGTGCGGCCTACGAGCAGTACTTC. As protein: CASSTTSAAYEQYF.

The chain couples TRBV2 to TRBJ2-1; possible D gene TRBD2, 5 bases. Trimming removed 1 base from V and 15 bases from J, with 13 bases in between. CDR3 length equals 12 residues. Germline CDR1 SNHLY, CDR2 FYNNEI. The CDR3 DNA reads as TGTGCCAGCAGTGAAGAGGAGGCTATTGGGTTCTTC. The encoded protein is CASSEEEAIGFF.

This clonotype was picked up a small number of times. V usage is TRBV20-1 and J usage is TRBJ1-4; D unresolved. The V gene lost 1 base and the J gene lost 3 bases, with 6 bases spanning the gap. The germline gives CDR1 DFQATT, CDR2 SNEGSKA (reference sequence). This CDR3 is 13 amino acids long. CDR3 coding DNA: TGCAGTGCTAGAGTAACAGCTAATGAAAAACTGTTTTTT. Encoded protein: CSARVTANEKLFF.

The chain has TRBV21-1 and TRBJ2-6; TRBD1 was called by the table and not checked on the DNA. TRBV21-1 is a documented pseudogene. The CDR3 extends over 22 amino acids. CDR3 sequence reads: CASSKVGNNGTVGDSGANVLTF. CDR3 DNA: TGTGCCAGCAGCAAAGTAGGGAATAACGGGACAGTCGGGGACTCTGGGGCCAACGTCCTGACTTTC.

CDR3: CSARLGQGASEQYF. The DNA of the CDR3 is TGCAGCGCCCGTTTGGGGCAGGGGGCGAGTGAGCAGTACTTC. V and J are TRBV29-1 and TRBJ2-7; 8 nucleotides agree with TRBD1. The J segment lost 7 bases and the V segment lost 7 bases, leaving 15 bases of the junction unmatched. This CDR3 contains 14 residues. Germline V gene sequence: CDR1 SQVTM, CDR2 ANQGSEA.